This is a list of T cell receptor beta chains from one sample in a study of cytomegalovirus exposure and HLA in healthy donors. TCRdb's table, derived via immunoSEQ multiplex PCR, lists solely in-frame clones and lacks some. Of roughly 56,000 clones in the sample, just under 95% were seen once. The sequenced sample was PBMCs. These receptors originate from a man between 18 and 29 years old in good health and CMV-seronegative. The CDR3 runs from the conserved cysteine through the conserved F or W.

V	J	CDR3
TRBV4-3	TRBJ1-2	CASSQEADAGGGGLYGYTF
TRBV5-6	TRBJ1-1	CASSSTTLKVTTEAFF
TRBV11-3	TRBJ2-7	CASSLIFMAGGPYEQYF
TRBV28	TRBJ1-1	CASSLPMNTEAFF
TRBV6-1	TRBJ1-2	CASSDRGTGWDYGYTF
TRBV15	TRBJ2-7	CATSRDRGQYEQYF
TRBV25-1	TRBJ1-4	CASSEEGREKLFF
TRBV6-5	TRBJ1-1	CASTASLAAEAFF
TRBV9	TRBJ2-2	CASSVGGSAYTGELFF
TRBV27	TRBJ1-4	CASSLSGATNEKLFF
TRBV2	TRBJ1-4	CASSPATGKNEKLFF
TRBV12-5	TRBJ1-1	CASGFLVSDLPGGNTEAFF